The clone carrying this T cell receptor (beta chain) showed up many times. The sample is drawn from a study of T cells after yellow fever vaccination. V was shortened by 3 bases and J by 8 bases, with 7 bases between the two germline ends. This CDR3 contains 11 residues. TCRdb recomputed calls from the 5' RACE reads with MiXCR, one row per CDR3 protein. The data show about 160,000 distinct CDR3 sequences, under 7.5% seen once. This specimen was CD4+ T cells sorted from PBMCs, taken roughly 5 days after the first yellow fever vaccination. The chain couples TRBV12-3 or TRBV12-4 to TRBJ1-1; D unresolved. The origin of this receptor is a man between 18 and 35 years old who received the YFV17D yellow fever vaccine. The CDR3 sequence is CASSLAQEAFF. CDR3 nucleotide sequence: TGTGCCAGCAGTTTGGCTCAGGAAGCTTTCTTT.